Sequencing of this T cell receptor beta chain was carried out in a study of PD-1 blockade in classical Hodgkin lymphoma. CDR1 SGHVS and CDR2 FQNEAQ come from the germline V gene. CDR3 length equals 15 residues. J gave up 5 bases and V 3 bases, and 6 bases lay outside the gene matches. Generated by immunoSEQ multiplex PCR, the TCRdb table keeps only in-frame clones and is missing some. The sample consists of 8,500 to 14,000 clones, approximately 84% of them appearing once. All trial patients relapsed after autologous stem cell transplantation. The sequence was obtained from a human donor with classical Hodgkin lymphoma. The rearrangement uses TRBV7-8 and TRBJ2-3; 9 nucleotides agree with TRBD2. The material was peripheral blood mononuclear cells (PBMCs), obtained before the second cycle of nivolumab. Written as DNA, the CDR3 is TGTGCCAGCAGCTTGGGCGGGGGGGCCGGAGATACGCAGTATTTT. This translates into CASSLGGGAGDTQYF. Full variable domain (remainder filled in from reference TRBV7-8 and TRBJ2-3): GAGVSQSPRYKVAKRGQDVALRCDPISGHVSLFWYQQALGQGPEFLTYFQNEAQLDKSGLPSDRFFAERPEGSVSTLKIQRTQQEDSAVYLCASSLGGGAGDTQYFGPGTRLTVL.